What follows is one TCR beta chain and its context. What it binds is unknown. The sample belongs to a study of cytomegalovirus exposure and HLA in healthy donors. Primers for the PCR totalled 60 Vbeta and 13 Jbeta. In the study's own analysis: Later reanalysis found tens of millions of unique TCR beta chains, some 10 million of them shared. The assay was immunoSEQ multiplex PCR, and TCRdb's table has in-frame clones only and misses some. For V, J and clone size, that table is used; D and trimming come from the DNA. The sample yields hundreds of thousands of clones, 65% to 75% seen once. Unrecorded immune exposures were likely, despite nominal health at sampling. The CDR3 runs to 12 residues. CDR1 and CDR2 from the germline V gene are GTSNPN and SVGIG (reference sequence). Study-level findings and limits: Most likely, a cluster of highly shared sequence variants arose as a sequencing artifact. With high specificity and sensitivity, the classifier reportedly diagnosed cytomegalovirus status.

The sequencing input was PBMCs. The genes are TRBV30 and TRBJ2-7, with TRBD2 matching 7 bases. The J call may be in error: the DNA end matches TRBJ2-1 better. The clonotype originates from a woman in her 30s in good health and CMV-seronegative. CDR3 sequence (DNA): TGTGCCTGGAGTATGACGGGAGGCGAGCAGTTCTTC. Encoded protein: CAWSMTGGEQFF.